A single sample is the source of the 15 T cell receptor beta chains below, sequenced in a study of Graves' ophthalmopathy and Graves' hyperthyroidism. RNA transcripts served as template for amplifying TCR beta CDR3 sequences. An initial RT-PCR round employing HTBI primers preceded a second-round multiplex PCR. From the multiplex PCR reads, TCRdb called clonotypes with MiXCR, one entry per CDR3 protein. The data hold approximately 640,000 distinct CDR3 sequences, with about two fifths observed a single time. The source material was peripheral blood. Source of these receptors: an adult man with Graves' ophthalmopathy.

A note on this clonotype: Relative to the germline gene, one junction end is altered; a read error may explain this. V and J are TRBV19 and TRBJ2-5; TRBD1 agrees at 9 bases. The CDR3 has 16 residues. The germline gives CDR1 LNHDA, CDR2 SQIVND (reference sequence). The CDR3 DNA is TGTGCCGGTAGTGGCCGACAGGGGGTAGGGGCAGAGACCCAGTACTTC. Encoded protein: CAGSGRQGVGAETQYF.

This clonotype was seen repeatedly, ten times or more. The limits of the CDR3 on the DNA are not certain, so only TCRdb's listed CDR3 is given. V gene TRBV9 combines with J gene TRBJ1-1. Inclusive of both ends, the CDR3 amounts to 14 amino acids. Germline V gene data show CDR1 as SGDLS and CDR2 as YYNGEE. CDR3 amino acids: CASSGSSSDTEAFF.

The rearrangement joins TRBV15 to TRBJ2-7; possibly TRBD2 for D (7 bases). The germline V gene encodes CDR1 LNHNV and CDR2 YYDKDF (reference sequence). The CDR3 runs to 15 residues. Trimming pared 0 bases from V and 5 bases from J, leaving 14 bases between. CDR3 sequence: CATSRDRGRGNEQYF. The DNA of the CDR3 is TGTGCCACCAGCAGAGATCGAGGGAGGGGGAACGAGCAGTACTTC.

The chain uses TRBV2 and TRBJ1-6; D might be TRBD1 (5 bases). The germline CDR1 and CDR2 sequences are SNHLY and FYNNEI. The CDR3 is 14 residues long. V gave up 4 bases and J gave up 18 bases, with 22 bases separating them. The DNA of the CDR3 is TGTGCCAGCAGTGCGAGGACATTAGGCATGGCCCCCCACTTT. This translates into CASSARTLGMAPHF.

To note about this clonotype: Just one base apart from a much larger clone, this may be a read error. Since no conserved phenylalanine or tryptophan closes the CDR3, a read error is the likely cause. The chain is built from TRBV12-3 or TRBV12-4 and TRBJ2-5; no firm D call. CDR3 length: 14 amino acids. The V end lost 1 base, the J end lost 10 bases, and 16 bases lay between the germline ends. CDR3 sequence (DNA): TGTGCCAGCAGTTTAGTTCTCGGTTGGAGTGACCAGTACTGC. This encodes CASSLVLGWSDQYC.

V gene TRBV7-9 combines with J gene TRBJ1-1, with D tentatively TRBD1 (6 bases). V was trimmed by 7 bases and J by 4 bases, leaving 19 bases between them. CDR3 length: 15 amino acids. Germline lookup yields CDR1 SEHNR and CDR2 FQNEAQ (reference sequence). CDR3 DNA: TGTGCCAGCACCGCGGAGGCGCAGGGGATCACTGAAGCTTTCTTT. Translating it yields CASTAEAQGITEAFF.

This clonotype was found many times. The chain carries TRBV12-3 or TRBV12-4 and TRBJ2-7; possible D gene TRBD2, 6 bases. With 5 bases removed from V and 2 bases from J, the gap between germline ends came to 13 bases. The CDR3 spans 14 residues. CDR3 bases: TGTGCCAGCAGTGGAGGGACCGTAACCTACGAGCAGTACTTC. As protein: CASSGGTVTYEQYF.

The chain uses TRBV25-1 and TRBJ1-1; D is undetermined. Germline CDR1 MGHDK, CDR2 SYGVNS. Trimming removed 4 bases from V and 4 bases from J, with 19 bases in between. The CDR3 spans 16 residues. CDR3 residues: CASSGPPGEMGTEAFF. The CDR3 nucleotides are TGTGCCAGCAGTGGTCCACCCGGGGAGATGGGCACTGAAGCTTTCTTT.

This clonotype was observed many times. The chain recombines TRBV2 with TRBJ2-7; TRBD1 is a possible D gene (5 bases). Per germline, CDR1 SNHLY and CDR2 FYNNEI. Trimming stripped 4 bases from V and 5 bases from J, with 9 bases between. This CDR3 is built from 12 residues. CDR3 protein: CASSGGANEQYF. DNA of the CDR3: TGTGCCAGCAGTGGGGGCGCCAACGAGCAGTACTTC.

V and J are TRBV25-1 and TRBJ1-6, with D maybe TRBD1 (6 bases). The CDR3 extends over 14 amino acids. The V gene's germline CDR1 is MGHDK and CDR2 SYGVNS. Between the trimmed V and J ends, which lost 6 bases and 7 bases, there was a span of 13 bases. The CDR3 DNA reads TGTGCCAGCAGCTACAGGACAGACAATTCACCCCTCCACTTT. It yields the protein CASSYRTDNSPLHF.

The chain recombines TRBV10-3 with TRBJ2-7; D ambiguous. This CDR3 is 15 amino acids long. Trimming took off 10 bases at V and 1 base at J, with 20 bases between the two ends. Germline lookup yields CDR1 ENHRY and CDR2 SYGVKD. The CDR3 region has the DNA TGTGCCAGCAGACCCAACCGGCGGTCTTCCTACGAGCAGTACTTC. Its translation is CASRPNRRSSYEQYF.

The V gene is TRBV29-1, the J gene TRBJ1-4; 9 bases agree with TRBD1. V lost 6 bases and J lost 11; bases outside the gene matches: 10. Germline CDR1 SQVTM, CDR2 ANQGSEA. The CDR3 has 13 residues. DNA of the CDR3: TGCAGCGTGCGACCCGGGACAGGGATCAAACTGTTTTTT. This codes for CSVRPGTGIKLFF.

This clonotype was recorded at least ten times. The J gene is TRBJ2-7, the V gene TRBV15, with 8 nucleotides matching TRBD1. Germline CDR1 and CDR2: LNHNV and YYDKDF (reference sequence). V trimming: 5 bases; J trimming: 2 bases; junction bases outside the gene matches: 8. The CDR3 runs 15 residues. The CDR3 protein is CATSLRQGKTYEQYF. DNA for the CDR3: TGTGCCACCAGCCTACGACAGGGGAAGACCTACGAGCAGTACTTC.

This clonotype has a count of ten or more. V is TRBV19 and J is TRBJ2-5; tentative D call: TRBD2 (6 bases). The CDR3 length is 15 residues. The germline V gene encodes CDR1 LNHDA and CDR2 SQIVND (reference sequence). Deletions cut 5 bases from V and 5 bases from J, with 18 bases between. CDR3 sequence: CASSPHSREYETQYF. CDR3 nucleotide sequence: TGTGCCAGTAGTCCTCATAGCCGGGAGTATGAGACCCAGTACTTC.

The V gene is TRBV19, the J gene TRBJ1-2, with 8 nucleotides matching TRBD1. Unmatched junction bases numbered 6, after V lost 4 bases and J lost 5 bases. Germline V lookup: CDR1 LNHDA, CDR2 SQIVND (reference sequence). This CDR3 comprises 14 residues. CDR3 amino acids: CASSTRDRTYGYTF. The CDR3 bases are TGTGCCAGTAGTACCCGGGACAGGACTTATGGCTACACCTTC.